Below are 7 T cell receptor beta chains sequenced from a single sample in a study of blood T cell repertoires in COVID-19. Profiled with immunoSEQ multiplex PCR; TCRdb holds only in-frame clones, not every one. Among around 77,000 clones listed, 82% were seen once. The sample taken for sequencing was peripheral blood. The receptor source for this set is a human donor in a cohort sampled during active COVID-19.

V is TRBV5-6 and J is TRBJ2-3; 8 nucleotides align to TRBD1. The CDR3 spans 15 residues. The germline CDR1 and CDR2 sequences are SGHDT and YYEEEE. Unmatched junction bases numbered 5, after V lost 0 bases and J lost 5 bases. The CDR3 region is CASSLDRGVGDTQYF. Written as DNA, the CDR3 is TGTGCCAGCAGCTTGGACAGGGGGGTAGGAGATACGCAGTATTTT.

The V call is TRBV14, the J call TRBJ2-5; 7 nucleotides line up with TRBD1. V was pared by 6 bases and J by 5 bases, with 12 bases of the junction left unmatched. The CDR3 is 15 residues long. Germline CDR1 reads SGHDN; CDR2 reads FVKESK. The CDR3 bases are TGTGCCAGCAGTCCAGAAAACAGGGGCCGGGAGACCCAGTACTTC. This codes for CASSPENRGRETQYF.

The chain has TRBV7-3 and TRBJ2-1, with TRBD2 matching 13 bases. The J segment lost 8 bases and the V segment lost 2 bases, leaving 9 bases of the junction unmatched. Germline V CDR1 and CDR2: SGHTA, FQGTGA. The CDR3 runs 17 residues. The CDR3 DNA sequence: TGTGCCAGCAGCTTACAACAACTAGCGGGGGGGCCCCATGAGCAGTTCTTC. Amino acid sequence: CASSLQQLAGGPHEQFF.

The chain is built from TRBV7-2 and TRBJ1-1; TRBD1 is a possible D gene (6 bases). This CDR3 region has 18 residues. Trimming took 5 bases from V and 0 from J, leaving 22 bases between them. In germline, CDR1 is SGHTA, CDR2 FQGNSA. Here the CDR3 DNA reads TGTGCCAGCAGCGGGAGTCTTGGACCGGGACACCTGAACACTGAAGCTTTCTTT. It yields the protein CASSGSLGPGHLNTEAFF.

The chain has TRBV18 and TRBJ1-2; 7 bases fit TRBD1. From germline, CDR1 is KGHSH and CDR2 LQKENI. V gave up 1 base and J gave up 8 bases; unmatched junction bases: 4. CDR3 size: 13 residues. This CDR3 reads CASSPRGGDGYTF. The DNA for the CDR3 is TGTGCCAGCTCACCACGAGGGGGCGACGGCTACACCTTC.

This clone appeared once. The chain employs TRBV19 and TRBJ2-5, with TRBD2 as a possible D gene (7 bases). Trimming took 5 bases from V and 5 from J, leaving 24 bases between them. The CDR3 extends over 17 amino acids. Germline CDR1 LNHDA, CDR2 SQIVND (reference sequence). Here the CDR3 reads CASSPKFGGGLSETQYF. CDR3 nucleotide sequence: TGTGCCAGTAGTCCTAAGTTTGGGGGGGGCCTCTCGGAGACCCAGTACTTC.

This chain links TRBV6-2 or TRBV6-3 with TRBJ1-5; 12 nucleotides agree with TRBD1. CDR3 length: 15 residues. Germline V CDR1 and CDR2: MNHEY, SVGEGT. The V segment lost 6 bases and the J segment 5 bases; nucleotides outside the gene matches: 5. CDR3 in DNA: TGTGCCAGCAGCCCCGGGACAGGGGGCGATCAGCCCCAGCATTTT. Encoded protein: CASSPGTGGDQPQHF.